A selection of T cell receptor beta chains follows, all from one sample in a study of early T cells in non-severe SARS-CoV-2 infection. TCRdb passed the 5' RACE reads through MiXCR, listing each CDR3 protein once. This table holds more than 65,000 distinct CDR3 sequences, about an eighth found once. The sequences come from whole blood, collected at baseline. The receptors derive from an adult who was a healthcare worker with PCR-confirmed SARS-CoV-2 infection or an uninfected control (not recorded which). CDR3s include the opening cysteine and the closing phenylalanine or tryptophan. A D gene is named only where the DNA matches it firmly. Clone size appears in some rows only: once, few, many, or a class for an expanded clone.

j_call | clone_size | v_call | d_call | cdr3_nt | cdr3_aa
TRBJ2-1 | many | TRBV4-2 | . | TGTGCCAGCAGCCAAGATCGGGGGGCCAATGAGCAGTTCTTC | CASSQDRGANEQFF
TRBJ1-5 | few | TRBV28 | . | TGTGCCAGCACCCTGGGGGGCGGCAATCAGCCCCAGCATTTT | CASTLGGGNQPQHF
TRBJ1-2 | few | TRBV20-1 | . | TGCAGTGCTAGGGACGTACAAGGGTATGGCTACACCTTC | CSARDVQGYGYTF
TRBJ1-4 | many | TRBV7-9 | . | TGTGCCAGCAGGCCCTCCGGGCCTAATGAAAAACTGTTTTTT | CASRPSGPNEKLFF
TRBJ2-3 | few | TRBV6-1 | TRBD1 | TGTGCCAGCAGTGAACCACCGGGACAGGGGGGGGATACGCAGTATTTT | CASSEPPGQGGDTQYF
TRBJ2-2 | few | TRBV5-5 | TRBD1 | TGTGCCAGCAGAATACAGGGGGCGAACACCGGGGAGCTGTTTTTT | CASRIQGANTGELFF
TRBJ1-5 | . | TRBV2 | . | TGTGCCAGCAGACGATATAGCAATCAGCCCCAGCATTTT | CASRRYSNQPQHF
TRBJ2-7 | . | TRBV5-1 | . | TGCGCCAGCAGCTGGGACATCTTACAGGGGGAGGGCAGCGAGCAGTACTTC | CASSWDILQGEGSEQYF
TRBJ2-7 | many | TRBV18 | TRBD1 | TGTGCCAGCTCACTTACCCCGGGACAGGGTCCTTCCTACGAGCAGTACTTC | CASSLTPGQGPSYEQYF
TRBJ1-4 | many | TRBV28 | . | TGTGCCAGCAGTTTGTATGGGACTAATGAAAAACTGTTTTTT | CASSLYGTNEKLFF
TRBJ2-7 | few | TRBV3-1 | . | TGTGCCAGCAGCCACGGGGGACCCCTCTACGAGCAGTACTTC | CASSHGGPLYEQYF
TRBJ2-7 | . | TRBV11-3 | . | TGTGCCAGCAGCTTAGGCGCAGAGTACGAGCAGTACTTC | CASSLGAEYEQYF
TRBJ1-5 | many | TRBV4-1 | TRBD1 | TGCGCCAGCAGCCAGGACGTGGGACAGAGGGGCAGCCAGCCCCAGCATTTT | CASSQDVGQRGSQPQHF
TRBJ2-7 | few | TRBV11-2 | TRBD2 | TGTGCCAGCAGCCGTACTGGGAAGGGACTATACGAGCAGTACTTC | CASSRTGKGLYEQYF
TRBJ1-1 | . | TRBV6-5 | TRBD1 | TGTGCCAGCCGGGACAGCTTGAACACTGAAGCTTTCTTT | CASRDSLNTEAFF
TRBJ1-4 | many | TRBV2 | . | TGTGCCAGCGGGAACGGACCGAATGAAAAACTGTTTTTT | CASGNGPNEKLFF
TRBJ2-1 | . | TRBV18 | . | TGTGCCAGCTCACCTCCTAATTCAGGGAAGGGTGAGCAGTTCTTC | CASSPPNSGKGEQFF
TRBJ1-1 | . | TRBV5-4 | TRBD1 | TGTGCCAGCAGCTTGGGACCGGGACAGGGCAACCCCACTGAAGTTTTCTTT | CASSLGPGQGNPTEVFF
TRBJ2-5 | many | TRBV5-1 | . | TGCGCCAGCACCCAAGGGGGGAGGACCCTCCAAGAGACCCAGTACTTC | CASTQGGRTLQETQYF
TRBJ1-5 | few | TRBV6-6 | . | TGTGCCAGCAGTTCCCCGACAGCTTATCAGCCCCAGCATTTT | CASSSPTAYQPQHF
TRBJ2-2 | few | TRBV18 | TRBD1 | TGTGCCAGCTCATCGGGGACAGGCGACACCGGGGAGCTGTTTTTT | CASSSGTGDTGELFF
TRBJ2-5 | . | TRBV7-2 | . | TGTGCCAGCAGCTTAGAGCCCACCCAGGGGGGCCAGTACTTC | CASSLEPTQGGQYF
TRBJ1-1 | . | TRBV6-5 | TRBD1 | TGTGCCAGCAGGGAACAGGGGATGAACACTGAAGCTTTCTTT | CASREQGMNTEAFF
TRBJ1-5 | many | TRBV6-6 | . | TGTGCCAGCAGTTACGACTCGTGGGAATATCAGCCCCAGCATTTT | CASSYDSWEYQPQHF
TRBJ1-1 | . | TRBV2 | . | TGTGCCGGTCAAGACCCCCACGGGACGGAATACACTGAAGCTTTCTTT | CAGQDPHGTEYTEAFF
TRBJ2-4 | once | TRBV6-2/TRBV6-3 | TRBD2 | TGTGCCAGCAGTCACCCGGGGGGAGCCAAAAACATTCAGTACTTC | CASSHPGGAKNIQYF
TRBJ2-7 | few | TRBV28 | . | TGTGCCAGCAGTTTAATAGGCGGGACCAGGGGGGAGCAGTACTTC | CASSLIGGTRGEQYF
TRBJ2-5 | . | TRBV2 | . | TGTGCCAGCAGTACGACCGGGACACCTCAAGAGACCCAGTACTTC | CASSTTGTPQETQYF
TRBJ2-5 | few | TRBV5-1 | TRBD1 | TGCGCCAGCAGCTTGGCCGGGGGACAGGGGGCTTCAGAGACCCAGTACTTC | CASSLAGGQGASETQYF
TRBJ2-2 | . | TRBV11-2 | . | TGTGCCAGCAGCGCGGGGATGATGGCCGGGGAGCTGTTTTTT | CASSAGMMAGELFF
TRBJ2-3 | . | TRBV28 | TRBD2 | TGTGCCAGCAGTTTGCTAATCGGGGGAGGGAAAGATACGCAGTATTTT | CASSLLIGGGKDTQYF
TRBJ2-2 | few | TRBV28 | TRBD1 | TGTGCCAGCAACAGGGGTGAAAGATCAGCGGGGGAGCTGTTTTTT | CASNRGERSAGELFF
TRBJ2-2 | many | TRBV5-4 | TRBD1 | TGTGCCACCTTTGCCCCGGGACAGGGGGCGCTCACCGGGGAGCTGTTTTTT | CATFAPGQGALTGELFF
TRBJ1-4 | . | TRBV10-3 | TRBD1 | TGTGCCATCGGGGACAGCTTCTCAACTAATGAAAAACTGTTTTTT | CAIGDSFSTNEKLFF
TRBJ1-2 | many | TRBV7-9 | . | TGTGCCAGCAGCTTCGGTGAACAGCACTATGGCTACACCTTC | CASSFGEQHYGYTF
TRBJ1-1 | many | TRBV12-3/TRBV12-4 | . | TGTGCCAGCAGTCGGACAGAGGCGAACACTGAAGCTTTCTTT | CASSRTEANTEAFF
TRBJ2-3 | . | TRBV10-3 | TRBD2 | TGTGCCATCAGTGCCACGGGACTAGCGGGGCTCCTCACAGATACGCAGTATTTT | CAISATGLAGLLTDTQYF
TRBJ1-4 | . | TRBV6-5 | . | TGTGCCAGCAGTTCATTCGGACAGACCCTCGGTGAAAAACTGTTTTTT | CASSSFGQTLGEKLFF
TRBJ1-4 | . | TRBV4-2 | TRBD1 | TGTGCCAGCAGCCAAGACGTCAACAGGGGACTGTTTTTT | CASSQDVNRGLFF
TRBJ2-1 | . | TRBV18 | . | TGTGCCAGCTCACCATCCGGGGTCGGGGTCAATGAGCAGTTCTTC | CASSPSGVGVNEQFF
TRBJ2-1 | many | TRBV14 | TRBD1 | TGTGCCAGCAGCCGCTTAACCGGCGGAGGGACAGGTCTTTACAATGAGCAGTTCTTC | CASSRLTGGGTGLYNEQFF
TRBJ1-1 | . | TRBV28 | . | TGTGCCAGCAGTAACATCCGGGACACCCCGGCGGCTGAAGCTTTCTTT | CASSNIRDTPAAEAFF
TRBJ1-2 | . | TRBV28 | . | . | CASSSSDSRYGYTF
TRBJ2-1 | . | TRBV12-3/TRBV12-4 | TRBD1 | TGTGCCAGCAGTTTACAGGGGGCAAATGAGCAGTTCTTC | CASSLQGANEQFF
TRBJ1-3 | few | TRBV10-3 | . | TGTGCCATCAGGAGACAGGCTTCCTCTGGAAACACCATATATTTT | CAIRRQASSGNTIYF